This entry lists 18 T cell receptor beta chains sequenced from one sample in a study of T cell responses to AZD1222 COVID-19 vaccine. Using immunoSEQ multiplex PCR, the repertoire was profiled, and TCRdb retains in-frame clones only, with some absent. The sample lists 80,000 to 100,000 clones, roughly 88% occurring once. The sample here was peripheral blood, taken on day 0 of AZD1222 vaccination. The receptors stem from an adult in good health.

This chain connects TRBV6-1 to TRBJ1-3; possibly TRBD1 for D (5 bases). V dropped 3 bases and J dropped 4 bases, with 10 bases sitting between them. The V gene's germline CDR1 is MNHNS and CDR2 SASEGT. The CDR3 contains 14 residues. Here the CDR3 DNA reads TGTGCCAGCAGTGACGGGGCGGGAGGAAACACCATATATTTT. Encoded protein: CASSDGAGGNTIYF.

J is TRBJ1-1 and V is TRBV6-5; 7 positions match TRBD1. There are 12 residues in the CDR3. In germline, CDR1 is MNHEY, CDR2 SVGAGI. The J segment lost 7 bases and the V segment lost 7 bases, leaving 6 bases of the junction unmatched. This CDR3 reads CASTFHRGEAFF. As DNA, the CDR3 is TGTGCCAGCACCTTCCACAGGGGTGAAGCTTTCTTT.

This chain connects TRBV5-1 to TRBJ2-7, with D perhaps given as TRBD1 or TRBD2 (5 bases each). The CDR3 runs to 13 residues. V was clipped by 4 bases and J by 5 bases, with 13 bases between them. Germline V gene sequence: CDR1 SGHRS, CDR2 YFSETQ. The CDR3, as DNA: TGCGCCAGCAGCAGCCCTGGGGGTAACGAGCAGTACTTC. Protein sequence: CASSSPGGNEQYF.

This chain joins TRBV10-3 and TRBJ2-5; D is perhaps TRBD2 (6 bases). Germline CDR1 reads ENHRY; CDR2 reads SYGVKD. The CDR3 sequence is 13 residues long. Trimming took off 10 bases at V and 4 bases at J, with 16 bases between the two ends. The CDR3 loop reads CATTGVEGETQYF. The CDR3 bases are TGTGCCACCACAGGTGTGGAGGGAGAGACCCAGTACTTC.

The J gene is TRBJ1-1, the V gene TRBV5-1, with no clear D. The V end lost 6 bases, the J end lost 1 base, and 19 bases lay between the germline ends. CDR3 length: 16 residues. The germline V gene encodes CDR1 SGHRS and CDR2 YFSETQ. The CDR3 DNA reads TGCGCCAGCAAAGTGGGCCTGATAAACGGGAACACTGAAGCTTTCTTT. As protein: CASKVGLINGNTEAFF.

The V gene is TRBV2, the J gene TRBJ1-1; D not resolved. The CDR3 has 14 residues. Germline loops: CDR1 SNHLY, CDR2 FYNNEI. V was shortened by 0 bases and J by 4 bases, with 9 bases between the two germline ends. DNA of the CDR3: TGTGCCAGCAGTGAAGCAGGGTGGGGCACTGAAGCTTTCTTT. The encoded protein is CASSEAGWGTEAFF.

Concerning this clone: Other nucleotide sequences from this sample produce the same CDR3. This chain joins TRBV12-3 or TRBV12-4 and TRBJ2-3; D uncertain. Trimming removed 2 bases from V and 6 bases from J, with 3 bases in between. This CDR3 is built from 11 residues. CDR3 residues: CASSLTDTQYF. In nucleotides, the CDR3 is TGTGCCAGCAGTTTAACGGATACGCAGTATTTT.

The CDR3 spells CASSLAGNTEAFF. As DNA, the CDR3 is TGTGCCAGCTCACTGGCCGGGAACACTGAAGCTTTCTTT. This rearrangement joins TRBV18 to TRBJ1-1, with D unclear. Trimming left V 4 bases short and J 1 base short, with 7 bases between. In germline, CDR1 is KGHSH, CDR2 LQKENI. The CDR3 extends over 13 amino acids.

The chain employs TRBV7-8 and TRBJ1-4, with D hard to call. The CDR3 loop spans 14 amino acids. Germline-derived CDR1 and CDR2 are SGHVS and FQNEAQ. V lost 2 bases, J lost 5 bases, and 9 bases lay in between. For the CDR3, the DNA is TGTGCCAGCAGCTTAAGAGGATTCAATGAAAAACTGTTTTTT. It translates to CASSLRGFNEKLFF.

The V and J genes are TRBV19 and TRBJ2-1, with TRBD2 matching over 8 bases. Germline CDR1 LNHDA, CDR2 SQIVND (reference sequence). This CDR3 region has 15 residues. V lost 6 bases, J lost 2 bases, and 6 bases stayed unmatched. The CDR3 here is CASRGSSGPYNEQFF. The CDR3 DNA sequence: TGTGCCAGTAGGGGATCTAGCGGGCCCTACAATGAGCAGTTCTTC.

Here the CDR3 reads CASSSVRAAGELFF. The CDR3 DNA reads as TGTGCCAGCAGTTCGGTCAGGGCGGCCGGGGAGCTGTTTTTT. The chain carries TRBV6-6 and TRBJ2-2; maybe TRBD1 (5 bases). This CDR3 comprises 14 residues. Per germline, CDR1 MNHNY and CDR2 SVGAGI (reference sequence). V shed 4 bases and J shed 6 bases, with 12 bases lying between them.

V gene TRBV27 combines with J gene TRBJ1-5; D remains ambiguous. Trimming pared 7 bases from V and 3 bases from J, leaving 4 bases between. CDR3 length equals 11 residues. Germline CDR1 reads MNHEY; CDR2 reads SMNVEV (reference sequence). CDR3: CASIANQPQHF. The CDR3 region has the DNA TGTGCCAGCATCGCCAATCAGCCCCAGCATTTT.

The V and J genes are TRBV5-1 and TRBJ2-7, with 9 nucleotides matching TRBD1. Germline trimming cut 3 bases from V and 5 bases from J; bases unmatched to any gene: 6. The CDR3 consists of 14 residues. Germline V gene lookup returns CDR1 SGHRS and CDR2 YFSETQ. The CDR3: CASSWGTGKDEQYF. The CDR3 nucleotides read TGCGCCAGCAGCTGGGGGACAGGGAAGGACGAGCAGTACTTC.

CDR3 sequence: CATAPGLAWGQFF. The CDR3 nucleotides read TGTGCCACCGCGCCGGGACTAGCGTGGGGGCAGTTCTTC. This sequence joins TRBV3-1 (or the pseudogene TRBV3-2) and TRBJ2-1; 10 bases fit TRBD2. V lost 10 bases and J lost 12; bases outside the gene matches: 12. Germline V gives CDR1 LGHDT, CDR2 YNNKEL (reference sequence). The CDR3 length is 13 residues.

This chain joins TRBV6-5 and TRBJ1-1, with D possibly being TRBD1 (6 bases). V lost 7 bases, J lost 1 base, and 10 bases lay in between. Germline V CDR1 and CDR2: MNHEY, SVGAGI. CDR3 length: 13 residues. The CDR3 protein is CASKLGANTEAFF. CDR3 DNA: TGTGCCAGCAAGTTGGGGGCGAACACTGAAGCTTTCTTT.

The genes are TRBV12-3 or TRBV12-4 and TRBJ1-5; D is unclear. V was shortened by 0 bases and J by 7 bases, with 7 bases between the two germline ends. There are 13 residues in the CDR3. CDR3 nucleotides: TGTGCCAGCAGTTTAGCTCAAGGACAGCCCCAGCATTTT. Translated: CASSLAQGQPQHF.

The gene calls are TRBV9 and TRBJ2-3; 7 bases map to TRBD2. Trimming cost V 0 bases and J 3 bases; bases outside gene matches: 7. The CDR3 sequence is 16 residues long. Germline CDR1 SGDLS, CDR2 YYNGEE. The CDR3, as DNA: TGTGCCAGCAGCGTAGAAGTGGGGGGGTTTACAGATACGCAGTATTTT. This translates into CASSVEVGGFTDTQYF.

J is TRBJ2-2 and V is TRBV9, with D possibly being TRBD2 (7 bases). CDR3 length: 16 residues. The V end lost 4 bases, the J end lost 3 bases, and 16 bases lay between the germline ends. Germline loops: CDR1 SGDLS, CDR2 YYNGEE. The CDR3 DNA reads TGTGCCAGCAGCCCCAGACTAGGGGGGGACACCGGGGAGCTGTTTTTT. It specifies CASSPRLGGDTGELFF.